This T cell receptor beta chain is drawn from a study of beta chain features in type 1 diabetes. General study results and limits: TCRB CDR3 length was moderately but significantly reduced in all four CD4+ subsets of Type 1 diabetes patients. Whether HLA type influences TCRB rearrangement remained unresolved here. For type 1 diabetes patients, VDJ junctions showed fewer insertions and more deletions.

Trimming at V came to 3 bases and at J to 3 bases, leaving 9 bases not matched to a gene. This CDR3 has 19 amino acids. Germline V CDR1 and CDR2: MGHRA, YSYEKL. The investigators reverse transcribed all of the isolated RNA, so they sequenced expressed TCRB transcripts. Measured with immunoSEQ multiplex PCR; TCRdb has only the in-frame clones, and not every one. Among under 90,000 clones listed, about 32% were seen once. On this clone: Antigen: not known.

The specimen was stem cell memory CD4+ T cells from blood. The source of this sequence is a woman aged 18-30 years in good health. The rearrangement uses TRBV4-1 and TRBJ2-3; 16 bases line up with TRBD2. In DNA, the CDR3 is TGCGCCAGCAGCCAGGTCCCGGGACTAGCGGGGGGGCCGACAGATACGCAGTATTTT. Its translation: CASSQVPGLAGGPTDTQYF.